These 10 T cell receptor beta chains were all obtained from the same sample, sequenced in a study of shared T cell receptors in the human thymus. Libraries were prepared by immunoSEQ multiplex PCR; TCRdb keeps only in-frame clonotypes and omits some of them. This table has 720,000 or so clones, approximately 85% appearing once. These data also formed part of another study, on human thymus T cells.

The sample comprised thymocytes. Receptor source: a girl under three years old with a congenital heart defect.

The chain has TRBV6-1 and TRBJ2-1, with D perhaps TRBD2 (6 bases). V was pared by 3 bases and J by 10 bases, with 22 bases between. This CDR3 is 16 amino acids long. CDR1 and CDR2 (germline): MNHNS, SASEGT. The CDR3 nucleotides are TGTGCCAGCAGTGATCCCGGTTTCGCGGGGCCCAAGGAGCAGTTCTTC. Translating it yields CASSDPGFAGPKEQFF.

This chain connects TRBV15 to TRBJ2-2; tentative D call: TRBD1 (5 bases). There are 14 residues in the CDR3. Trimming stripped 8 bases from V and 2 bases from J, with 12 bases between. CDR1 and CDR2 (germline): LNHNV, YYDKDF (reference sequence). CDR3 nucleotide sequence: TGTGCCACCGGAACAGGCAATAACACCGGGGAGCTGTTTTTT. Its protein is CATGTGNNTGELFF.

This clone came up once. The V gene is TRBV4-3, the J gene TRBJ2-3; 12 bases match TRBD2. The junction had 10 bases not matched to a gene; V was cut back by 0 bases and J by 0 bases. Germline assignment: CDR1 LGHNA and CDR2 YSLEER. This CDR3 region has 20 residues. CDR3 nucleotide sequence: TGCGCCAGCAGCCAAGATGTGCCGGCTAGCGGGGGGGTTAGCACAGATACGCAGTATTTT. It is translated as CASSQDVPASGGVSTDTQYF.

CDR3 loop: CASSPQPLAGGPADTQYF. In DNA, the CDR3 is TGTGCCAGCTCACCACAACCTCTAGCGGGGGGGCCCGCAGATACGCAGTATTTT. The chain is built from TRBV18 and TRBJ2-3; TRBD2 agrees at 12 bases. The CDR3 sequence is 18 residues long. Germline CDR1 reads KGHSH; CDR2 reads LQKENI. The J segment lost 4 bases and the V segment lost 1 base, leaving 9 bases of the junction unmatched.

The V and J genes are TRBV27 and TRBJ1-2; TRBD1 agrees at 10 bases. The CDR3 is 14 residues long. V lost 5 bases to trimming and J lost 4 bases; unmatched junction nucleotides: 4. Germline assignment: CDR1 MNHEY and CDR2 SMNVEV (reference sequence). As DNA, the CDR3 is TGTGCCAGCAGTCCCCGGGACAGGGGCTATGGCTACACCTTC. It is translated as CASSPRDRGYGYTF.

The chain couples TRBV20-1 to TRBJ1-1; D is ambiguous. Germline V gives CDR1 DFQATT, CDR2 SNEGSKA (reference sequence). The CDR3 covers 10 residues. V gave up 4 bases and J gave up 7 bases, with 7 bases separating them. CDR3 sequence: CSAIPIEAFF. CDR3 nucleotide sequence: TGCAGTGCTATTCCCATTGAAGCTTTCTTT.

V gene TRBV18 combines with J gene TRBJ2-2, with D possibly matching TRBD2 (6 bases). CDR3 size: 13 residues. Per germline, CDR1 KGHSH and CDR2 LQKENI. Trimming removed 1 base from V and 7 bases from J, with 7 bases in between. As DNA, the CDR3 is TGTGCCAGCTCACCACTAGCGGTCGGGGAGCTGTTTTTT. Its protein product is CASSPLAVGELFF. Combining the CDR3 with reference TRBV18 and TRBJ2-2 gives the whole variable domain NAGVMQNPRHLVRRRGQEARLRCSPMKGHSHVYWYRQLPEEGLKFMVYLQKENIIDESGMPKERFSAEFPKEGPSILRIQQVVRGDSAAYFCASSPLAVGELFFGEGSRLTVL.

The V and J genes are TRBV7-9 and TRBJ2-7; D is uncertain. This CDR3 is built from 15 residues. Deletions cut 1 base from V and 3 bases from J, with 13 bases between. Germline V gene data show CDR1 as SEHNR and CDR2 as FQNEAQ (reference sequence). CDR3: CASSLGLSPIYEQYF. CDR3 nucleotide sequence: TGTGCCAGCAGCTTAGGTCTGAGCCCAATCTACGAGCAGTACTTC.

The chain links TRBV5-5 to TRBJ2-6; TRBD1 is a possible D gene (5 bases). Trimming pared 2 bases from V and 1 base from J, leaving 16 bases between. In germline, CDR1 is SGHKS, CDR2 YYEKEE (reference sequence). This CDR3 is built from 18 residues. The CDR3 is CASSFSGYSPSGANVLTF. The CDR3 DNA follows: TGTGCCAGCAGCTTCTCAGGGTACTCTCCATCTGGGGCCAACGTCCTGACTTTC.

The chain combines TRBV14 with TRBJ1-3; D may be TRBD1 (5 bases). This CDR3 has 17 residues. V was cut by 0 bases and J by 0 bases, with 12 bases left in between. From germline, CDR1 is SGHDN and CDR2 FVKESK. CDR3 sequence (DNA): TGTGCCAGCAGCCAAGATAAACAGGACCGCTCTGGAAACACCATATATTTT. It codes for CASSQDKQDRSGNTIYF.